A selection of T cell receptor beta chains follows, all from one sample in a study of identical twins. TCRdb ran MiXCR on the 5' RACE reads and lists one entry per CDR3 protein. Of over 600,000 distinct CDR3 sequences listed, about 20% were seen once; the top ten hold roughly 4%. The sample was also reused in another study, on T cells expressing NK-cell markers.

Sequencing used PBMCs. The receptors shown here come from a woman between 18 and 29 years old in good health. Both conserved end residues are part of each CDR3. D genes are given only for firm matches.

>TRBJ2-7|TRBV7-3|NA
CASSLSQGRSHEQYF
>TRBJ2-5|TRBV5-1|TRBD2
CASTAGGPTAQHF
>TRBJ2-5|TRBV6-2/TRBV6-3|NA
CASSPFGGETQYF
>TRBJ1-3|TRBV5-1|NA
CASSSGPENTIYF
>TRBJ2-2|TRBV20-1|NA
CSARTVNTGELFF
>TRBJ2-2|TRBV7-8|NA
CASSLIPGGELFF
>TRBJ2-1|TRBV13|TRBD2
CASSSAGLAGGRYNEQFF
>TRBJ2-3|TRBV7-9|TRBD2
CASILRTSGVTDTQYF
>TRBJ2-5|TRBV20-1|TRBD2
CSAPKGRGNQETQYF
>TRBJ2-1|TRBV20-1|NA
CSALGPLAVYNEQFF
>TRBJ2-2|TRBV5-6|TRBD2
CASGRGLAGAGELFF
>TRBJ2-7|TRBV20-1|TRBD2
CSAMDGGTSYEQYF
>TRBJ1-3|TRBV20-1|NA
CSARAGTAGNTIYF
>TRBJ2-7|TRBV29-1|NA
CSVDTGTSGPEQYF
>TRBJ2-7|TRBV27|NA
CASRRQDGAYEQYF
>TRBJ2-2|TRBV7-2|NA
CASSYQLNTGELFF
>TRBJ2-1|TRBV2|NA
CASSVDSGGYNEQFF
>TRBJ2-1|TRBV11-2|NA
CASSFGSHGEWRFF
>TRBJ1-2|TRBV3-1|NA
CASSLREARGYTF
>TRBJ1-2|TRBV18|NA
CASLQDYGYTF
>TRBJ1-4|TRBV12-3/TRBV12-4|TRBD1
CASSIHGTGNEKLFF
>TRBJ2-7|TRBV5-1|TRBD2
CASSARTSGRRLSYEQYF
>TRBJ2-2|TRBV29-1|NA
CSVRPVNTGELFF
>TRBJ2-6|TRBV11-2|NA
CASSLEMRASGANVLTF
>TRBJ1-2|TRBV12-3/TRBV12-4|NA
CASSGGPSYGYTF
>TRBJ2-7|TRBV29-1|NA
CSVGGLDGSYEQYF
>TRBJ1-1|TRBV14|NA
CAPEGGDTEAFF
>TRBJ1-1|TRBV20-1|NA
CSAGLGQRNTEAFF
>TRBJ2-6|TRBV6-5|NA
CASSYWGPGANVLTF